This T cell receptor (beta chain) was observed in a study of CD4+ T cells in melanoma. Assay used: immunoSEQ multiplex PCR; TCRdb lists only in-frame clones, some missing. The sample consists of over 5,500 clones, around 70% of them appearing once. This clone was seen once. The antigen remains unidentified. Looked up from germline, CDR1 is MDHEN and CDR2 is SYDVKM. The CDR3 sequence is 13 residues long. V was pared by 5 bases and J by 5 bases, with 3 bases of the junction left unmatched. Study-wide results and caveats: CD8+ T cell, macrophage and B cell function reportedly correlated with neoantigen-specific CD4+ T cells.

This chain joins TRBV28 and TRBJ2-1; 7 nucleotides agree with TRBD2. The sample comprised cells from a culture (not recorded whether cultured in vitro). The TCR was taken from a human donor with melanoma. The CDR3 sequence: CASSGAGDNEQFF. The CDR3 nucleotides are TGTGCCAGCAGTGGTGCGGGGGACAATGAGCAGTTCTTC.